The entry below describes one T cell receptor (beta chain). Its antigen is not identified. The data derive from a study of cytomegalovirus exposure and HLA in healthy donors. Study-level information: Both the 120 or so validation repertoires and the approximately 700 first-cohort repertoires used the same platform, as reported by a later analysis.

While the first cohort had some 700 subjects, the donors belonged to the separate validation cohort of more than 95 subjects. Overall study results and limits: Usually a TCR sequence was rare, but some public TCRs were found in many donors.

Libraries were prepared by immunoSEQ multiplex PCR; TCRdb keeps only in-frame clonotypes and omits some of them. The data show over 200,000 clones, with roughly 84% seen just once and roughly 2% held by the top ten. CDR1 is SGDLS, CDR2 YYNGEE, per germline. The CDR3 covers 17 residues. V lost 4 bases to trimming and J lost 0 bases, with 16 bases between them. The sample taken for sequencing was PBMCs. This receptor was identified in a woman aged 18-30 years in good health and CMV-seropositive. The chain is built from TRBV9 and TRBJ2-2; TRBD2 is a possible D gene (6 bases). The DNA of the CDR3 is TGTGCCAGCAGCACCCCCGTCGGGACTCCGAACACCGGGGAGCTGTTTTTT. As protein: CASSTPVGTPNTGELFF. The whole variable domain, remainder taken from reference TRBV9 and TRBJ2-2, is DSGVTQTPKHLITATGQRVTLRCSPRSGDLSVYWYQQSLDQGLQFLIQYYNGEERAKGNILERFSAQQFPDLHSELNLSSLELGDSALYFCASSTPVGTPNTGELFFGEGSRLTVL.